This T cell receptor (beta chain) was observed in a study of blood T cell repertoires in COVID-19. Study-wide background: PBMCs, B-cell-depleted T cells, or T cells provided the cDNA or gDNA that made up the material.

The CDR3 sequence is 14 residues long. Per the germline V gene, CDR1 is ENHRY and CDR2 is SYGVKD. J lost 1 base, V lost 8 bases, and 4 bases had no gene match. In the original workflow: Scientists estimated how many nucleated cells there were by amplifying reference gene primers. Here immunoSEQ multiplex PCR was the method, and the copy in TCRdb shows in-frame clones only, minus some. The V and J calls and clone size come from that table; D and trimming were worked out from the DNA. The sample consists of around 120,000 clones, 78% of them appearing once. The rearrangement uses TRBV10-3 and TRBJ1-2; 10 bases fit TRBD1. This clonotype was obtained from a man aged 70 or older with acute or convalescent COVID-19. Sequencing was performed on peripheral blood. This CDR3 is CAIDRDRGNYGYTF. As DNA, the CDR3 is TGTGCCATCGACCGGGACAGGGGTAACTATGGCTACACCTTC.